These 9 T cell receptor beta chains share one sample of origin, sequenced in a study of blood T cells in healthy people across ages. It was with a sample-barcoded 5' primer and a J-beta primer mix that a second PCR of roughly 6 to 11 cycles was run. TCRdb passed the 5' RACE reads through MiXCR, listing each CDR3 protein once. This sample has around 900,000 distinct CDR3 sequences, with roughly 26% found just once. Specimen: blood. Receptors originate from a woman of 80 years or more in good health.

The chain couples TRBV12-3 or TRBV12-4 to TRBJ2-5, with a possible D match to TRBD2 (6 bases). V was pared by 3 bases and J by 11 bases, with 22 bases between. CDR3 length: 15 amino acids. The chain's CDR3 is CASSLGLLNTYEQYF. The CDR3, as DNA: TGTGCCAGCAGTTTGGGACTCCTAAATACCTATGAGCAGTACTTC.

This clonotype was found a few times. One end of the junction varies from germline; a read error may be responsible. The chain combines TRBV12-3 or TRBV12-4 with TRBJ2-5; D is unclear. The CDR3 length is 16 residues. CDR3 in amino acids: CASSLSRVLAQGTQYF. CDR3 bases: TGTGCCAGCAGTTTAAGTCGGGTATTAGCCCAAGGGACCCAGTACTTC.

Concerning this clonotype: The missing conserved phenylalanine or tryptophan at the end of this CDR3 makes a read error likely. It is unclear where the CDR3 begins or ends on the DNA, so no DNA is shown, and the CDR3 is as TCRdb lists it. The chain joins TRBV11-2 to TRBJ2-4. From germline, CDR1 is SGHAT and CDR2 FQNNGV. The CDR3 is 15 amino acids long, termini counted. The CDR3 region is CASSLVRLSKTFSTS.

This clonotype occurred many times. This sequence joins TRBV18 and TRBJ2-7, with 11 bases identical to TRBD1. This CDR3 region has 15 residues. Looked up from germline, CDR1 is KGHSH and CDR2 is LQKENI. Unmatched junction bases numbered 2, after V lost 2 bases and J lost 2 bases. This CDR3 is CASSPEGQGAYEQYF. CDR3 nucleotides: TGTGCCAGCTCACCAGAGGGACAGGGGGCCTACGAGCAGTACTTC.

The sample holds many counts of this clonotype. This sequence joins TRBV6-2 or TRBV6-3 and TRBJ2-7; a possible D gene is TRBD1 (6 bases). With 0 bases removed from V and 3 bases from J, the gap between germline ends came to 9 bases. The CDR3 length is 14 residues. Germline V lookup: CDR1 MNHEY, CDR2 SVGEGT. The CDR3: CASSYSPGVYEQYF. CDR3 bases: TGTGCCAGCAGTTACTCGCCAGGGGTCTACGAGCAGTACTTC.

J is TRBJ1-2 and V is TRBV20-1; no clear D gene. V was pared by 3 bases and J by 6 bases, with 17 bases between. Germline V gene lookup returns CDR1 DFQATT and CDR2 SNEGSKA (reference sequence). The CDR3 consists of 14 residues. CDR3 in amino acids: CSARAEDLGHGYTF. The CDR3 nucleotides are TGCAGTGCTAGGGCTGAGGATTTGGGCCATGGCTACACCTTC.

This clonotype showed up many times. V usage is TRBV2 and J usage is TRBJ2-4; 8 nucleotides line up with TRBD2. CDR1 is SNHLY, CDR2 FYNNEI, per germline. Trimming at V came to 3 bases and at J to 0 bases, leaving 13 bases not matched to a gene. CDR3 size: 19 residues. CDR3 sequence (DNA): TGTGCCAGCAGTGACGGCGGCGGGGGGCTCCCTTTAGCCAAAAACATTCAGTACTTC. Translation: CASSDGGGGLPLAKNIQYF.

This chain uses TRBV21-1 with TRBJ1-2. TRBV21-1 is designated a pseudogene. The CDR3 has 13 residues. The CDR3 loop is CASSRRANYGYTF. In nucleotides, the CDR3 is TGTGCCAGCAGCAGACGGGCAAACTATGGCTACACCTTC.

This chain joins TRBV3-1 and TRBJ1-6; TRBD1 agrees at 11 bases. The CDR3 runs 15 residues. Trimming removed 3 bases from V and 9 bases from J; junction bases left unmatched: 4. CDR1 and CDR2 from the germline V gene are LGHDT and YNNKEL (reference sequence). The CDR3 DNA follows: TGTGCCAGCAGCCAGGGACAGGGGGTTGGTTCACCCCTCCACTTT. This sequence encodes CASSQGQGVGSPLHF.